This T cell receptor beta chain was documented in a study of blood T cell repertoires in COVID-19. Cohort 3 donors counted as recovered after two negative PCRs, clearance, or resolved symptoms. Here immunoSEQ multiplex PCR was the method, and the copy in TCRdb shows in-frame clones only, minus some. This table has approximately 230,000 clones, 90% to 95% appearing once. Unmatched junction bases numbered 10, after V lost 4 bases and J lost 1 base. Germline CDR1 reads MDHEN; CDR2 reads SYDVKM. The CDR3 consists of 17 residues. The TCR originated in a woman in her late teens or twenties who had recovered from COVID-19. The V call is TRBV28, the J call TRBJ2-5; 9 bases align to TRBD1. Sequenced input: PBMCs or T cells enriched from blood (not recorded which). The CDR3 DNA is TGTGCCAGCAGTTCCGGGACAGGGTCCGCCATCCAAGAGACCCAGTACTTC. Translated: CASSSGTGSAIQETQYF.